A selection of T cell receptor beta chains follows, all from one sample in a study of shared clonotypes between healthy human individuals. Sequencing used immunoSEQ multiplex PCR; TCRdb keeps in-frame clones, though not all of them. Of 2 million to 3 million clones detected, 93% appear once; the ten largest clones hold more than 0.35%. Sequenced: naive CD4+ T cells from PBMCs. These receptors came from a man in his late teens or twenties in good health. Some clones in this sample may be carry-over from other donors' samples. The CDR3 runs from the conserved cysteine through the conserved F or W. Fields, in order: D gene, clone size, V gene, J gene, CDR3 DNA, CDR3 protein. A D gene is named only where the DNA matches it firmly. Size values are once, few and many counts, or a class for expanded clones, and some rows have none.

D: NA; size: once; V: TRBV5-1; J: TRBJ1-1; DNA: TGCGCCAGCAGCTGGGGGCCTACGGGCACTGAAGCTTTCTTT; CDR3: CASSWGPTGTEAFF
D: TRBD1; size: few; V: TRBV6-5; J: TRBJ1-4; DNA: TGTGCCAGCAGTATTAGACAGGGCAACGAAAAACTGTTTTTT; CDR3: CASSIRQGNEKLFF
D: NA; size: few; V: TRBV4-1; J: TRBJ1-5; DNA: TGCGCCAGCAGCCAACCCCCAGGGGTTCAGCCCCAGCATTTT; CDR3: CASSQPPGVQPQHF
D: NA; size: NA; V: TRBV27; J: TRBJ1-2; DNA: TGTGCCAGCAGGGACACCAACAATGGCTACACCTTC; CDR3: CASRDTNNGYTF
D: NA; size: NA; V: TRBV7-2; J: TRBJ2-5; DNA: TGTGCCAGCAGCTTAGCGGTCTACCAAGAGACCCAGTACTTC; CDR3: CASSLAVYQETQYF
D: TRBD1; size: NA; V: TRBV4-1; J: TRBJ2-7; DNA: TGCGCCAGCAGCCAAGGGTTGACAGGGCCTTACGAGCAGTACTTC; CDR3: CASSQGLTGPYEQYF
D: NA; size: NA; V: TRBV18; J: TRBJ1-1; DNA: TGTGCCAGCTCACTCGACTCTAGCCCTGAAGCTTTCTTT; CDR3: CASSLDSSPEAFF
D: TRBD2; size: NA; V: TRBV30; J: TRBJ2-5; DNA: TGTGCCTGGAGTGTACTAGCGGGAGGAGAGACCCAGTACTTC; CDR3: CAWSVLAGGETQYF
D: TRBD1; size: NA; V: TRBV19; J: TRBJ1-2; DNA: TGTGCCAGTAGTATATCGGGGGACAGGGTTATCTATGGCTACACCTTC; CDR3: CASSISGDRVIYGYTF
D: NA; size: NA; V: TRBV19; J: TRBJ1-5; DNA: TGTGCCAGTAGTAATCCGACCGTCGTCCAGCATTTT; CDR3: CASSNPTVVQHF
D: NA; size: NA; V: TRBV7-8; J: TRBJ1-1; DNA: TGTGCCAGCAGCTTAGCCAGGTGGATGAACACTGAAGCTTTCTTT; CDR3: CASSLARWMNTEAFF
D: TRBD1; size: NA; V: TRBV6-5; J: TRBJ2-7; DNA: TGTGCCAGCAGTGTTCCCGGGACAGGGGGCTCAGAGCAGTACTTC; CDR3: CASSVPGTGGSEQYF
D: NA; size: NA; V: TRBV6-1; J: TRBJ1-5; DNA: TGTGCCAGCAGTGAAGCGTTGTGGCTTTTGCAGCCCCAGCATTTT; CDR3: CASSEALWLLQPQHF
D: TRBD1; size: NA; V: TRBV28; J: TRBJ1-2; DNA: TGTGCCAGCAGTCTAAGGGACAGTAACGGCTACACCTTC; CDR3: CASSLRDSNGYTF
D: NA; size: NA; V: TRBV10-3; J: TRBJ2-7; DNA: TGTGCCATCAGTGACCCGGGACGGTCCTACGAGCAGTACTTC; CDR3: CAISDPGRSYEQYF
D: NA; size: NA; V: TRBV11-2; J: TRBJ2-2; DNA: TGTGCCAGCAGCTTATTCCACTTCAACACCGGGGAGCTGTTTTTT; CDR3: CASSLFHFNTGELFF
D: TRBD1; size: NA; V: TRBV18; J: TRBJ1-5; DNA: TGTGCCAGCTCACCTTATATGGGGACAGGGTCTTTCCAGCCCCAGCATTTT; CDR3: CASSPYMGTGSFQPQHF
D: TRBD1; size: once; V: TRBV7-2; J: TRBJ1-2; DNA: TGTGCCAGCACCAGGCAGGGACAGAACTATGGCTACACCTTC; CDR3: CASTRQGQNYGYTF
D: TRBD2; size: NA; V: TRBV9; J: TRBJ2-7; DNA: TGTGCCAGCAGCGCCTTTGCGGGAGGGATATACGAGCAGTACTTC; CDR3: CASSAFAGGIYEQYF
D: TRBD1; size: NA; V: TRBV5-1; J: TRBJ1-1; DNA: TGCGCCAGCAGCTTGCGGGGGACAGGGGCATCGAACACTGAAGCTTTCTTT; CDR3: CASSLRGTGASNTEAFF
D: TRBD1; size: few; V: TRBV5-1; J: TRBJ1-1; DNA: TGCGCCAGCAGCGTGACAGGGGTGAACACTGAAGCTTTCTTT; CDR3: CASSVTGVNTEAFF
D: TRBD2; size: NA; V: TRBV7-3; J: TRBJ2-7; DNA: TGTGCCAGCAGCTTAGGGACTAGCGGCCCTTACGAGCAGTACTTC; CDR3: CASSLGTSGPYEQYF
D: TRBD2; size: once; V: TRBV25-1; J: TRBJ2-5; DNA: TGTGCCAGCAGTGAATTCGGGGGGGAGACCCAGTACTTC; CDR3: CASSEFGGETQYF
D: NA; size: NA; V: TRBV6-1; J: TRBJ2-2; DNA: TGTGCCAGCAGTCCGCGGGACCTAAACACCGGGGAGCTGTTTTTT; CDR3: CASSPRDLNTGELFF
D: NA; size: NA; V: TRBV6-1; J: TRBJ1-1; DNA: TGTGCCAGCAGTGAACTGATTGGGGGGAGAAGCACTGAAGCTTTCTTT; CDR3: CASSELIGGRSTEAFF
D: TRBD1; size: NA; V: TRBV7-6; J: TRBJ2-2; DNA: TGTGCCAGCAGCTTAGAGCGGGACAGGGCATACACCGGGGAGCTGTTTTTT; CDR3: CASSLERDRAYTGELFF
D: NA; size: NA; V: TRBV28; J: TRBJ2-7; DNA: TGTGCCAGCAGTTCCCGAGGGACATCAAACTACGAGCAGTACTTC; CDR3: CASSSRGTSNYEQYF
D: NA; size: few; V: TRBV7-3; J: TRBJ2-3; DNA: TGTGCCAGCAGCTTAATAGGCGATACGCAGTATTTT; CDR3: CASSLIGDTQYF
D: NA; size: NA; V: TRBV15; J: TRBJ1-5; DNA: TGTGCCACCATCCAAGGTCGGATAACAGGGAGCGGTGGCAATCAGCCCCAGCATTTT; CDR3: CATIQGRITGSGGNQPQHF
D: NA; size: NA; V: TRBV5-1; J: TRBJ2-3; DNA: TGCGCCAGCAGCTTGGCCGTTTTGGGGGCAGATACGCAGTATTTT; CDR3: CASSLAVLGADTQYF
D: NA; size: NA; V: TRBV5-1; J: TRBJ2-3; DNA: TGCGCCAGCAGCTTGGTGAGTCGGGGGAATACGCAGTATTTT; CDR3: CASSLVSRGNTQYF
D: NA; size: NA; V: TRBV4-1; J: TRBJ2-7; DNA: TGCGCCAGCAGCCAAGGACGGGCTCTGATGTACGAGCAGTACTTC; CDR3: CASSQGRALMYEQYF
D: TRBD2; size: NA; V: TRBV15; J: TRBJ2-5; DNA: TGTGCCACCAGCAGGGGCAGTAGCGGGAGAGTCCAAGAGACCCAGTACTTC; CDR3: CATSRGSSGRVQETQYF
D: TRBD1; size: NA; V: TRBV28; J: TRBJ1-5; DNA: TGTGCCAGCGGACAGGGCACAAGGAATCAGCCCCAGCATTTT; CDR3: CASGQGTRNQPQHF
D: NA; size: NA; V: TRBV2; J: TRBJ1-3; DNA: TGTGCCAGCAGTGTTCCTCGAGGGGAACATGACACCATATATTTT; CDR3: CASSVPRGEHDTIYF
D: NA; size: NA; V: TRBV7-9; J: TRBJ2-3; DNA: TGTGCCAGCAGCTTGCCGGGGCTAAATACGCAGTATTTT; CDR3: CASSLPGLNTQYF
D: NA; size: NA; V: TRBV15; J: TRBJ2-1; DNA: TGTGCCACCAGCAGTTGGGATGAGCAGTTCTTC; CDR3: CATSSWDEQFF
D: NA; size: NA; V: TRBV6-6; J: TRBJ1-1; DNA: TGTGCCAGCAGTTATAGTCGGGGGGGAGGGGTCACTGAAGCTTTCTTT; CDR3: CASSYSRGGGVTEAFF
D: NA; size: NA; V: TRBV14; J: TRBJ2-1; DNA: TGTGCCAGCAGCCCCCAGAGGAATGAGCAGTTCTTC; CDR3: CASSPQRNEQFF
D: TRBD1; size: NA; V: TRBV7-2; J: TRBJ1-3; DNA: TGTGCCAGCAGACCCGACAGGGGGCCTGGAAACACCATATATTTT; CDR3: CASRPDRGPGNTIYF
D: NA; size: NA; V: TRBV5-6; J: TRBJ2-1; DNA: TGTGCCAGCAGCCCGGGACCCAACTACAATGAGCAGTTCTTC; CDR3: CASSPGPNYNEQFF
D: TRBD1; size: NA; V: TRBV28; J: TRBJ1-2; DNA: TGTGCCAGCAGTAGTCCCGGGACAGCCTATGGCTACACCTTC; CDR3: CASSSPGTAYGYTF
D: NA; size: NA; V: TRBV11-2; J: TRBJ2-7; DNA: TGTGCCAGCAGCTTAGGGGGGCCGACGAATTCCTACGAGCAGTACTTC; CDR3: CASSLGGPTNSYEQYF
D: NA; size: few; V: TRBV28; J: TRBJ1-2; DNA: TGTGCCAGCAGTTTGGGAGGGCGAGGCTACACCTTC; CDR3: CASSLGGRGYTF
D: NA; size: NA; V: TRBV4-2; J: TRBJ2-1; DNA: TGTGCCAGCAGCCGTTCGGGAGATTATATTTATGAGCAGTTCTTC; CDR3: CASSRSGDYIYEQFF
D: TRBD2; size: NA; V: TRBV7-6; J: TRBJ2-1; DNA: TGTGCCAGCAGCTCCGAGCGGGAGCCGATGGGGCATGAGCAGTTCTTC; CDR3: CASSSEREPMGHEQFF
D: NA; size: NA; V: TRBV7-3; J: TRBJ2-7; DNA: TGTGCCAGCAGCTCCGGAGTGGGTGGCGAGCAGTACTTC; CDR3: CASSSGVGGEQYF
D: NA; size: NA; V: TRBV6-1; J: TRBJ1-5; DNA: TGTGCCAGCAGTGCCCGTGTGAGCTACACGTATCAGCCCCAGCATTTT; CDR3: CASSARVSYTYQPQHF
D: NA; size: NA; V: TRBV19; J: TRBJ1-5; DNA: TGTGCCAGTAGTCCGTCCAGGATCAATCAGCCCCAGCATTTT; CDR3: CASSPSRINQPQHF
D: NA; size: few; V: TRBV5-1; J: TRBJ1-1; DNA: TGCGCCAGCAGCTTGGTGATAAACACTGAAGCTTTCTTT; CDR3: CASSLVINTEAFF
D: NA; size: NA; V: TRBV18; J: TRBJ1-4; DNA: TGTGCCAGCTATGCGACAGGATATAATGAAAAACTGTTTTTT; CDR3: CASYATGYNEKLFF
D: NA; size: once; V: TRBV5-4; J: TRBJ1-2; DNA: TGTGCCAGCAGCCCCGGGGAGGGGCGAGATGGCTACACCTTC; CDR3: CASSPGEGRDGYTF
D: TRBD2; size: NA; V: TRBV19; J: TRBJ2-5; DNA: TGTGCCAGTAGCACCAGCGGGGGTGAGACCCAGTACTTC; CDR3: CASSTSGGETQYF
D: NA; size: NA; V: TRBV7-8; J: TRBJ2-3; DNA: TGTGCCAGCAGCTTCTCCGGGACGGGAGAGTCAGATACGCAGTATTTT; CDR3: CASSFSGTGESDTQYF
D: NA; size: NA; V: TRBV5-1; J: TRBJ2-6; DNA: TGCGCCAGCAGCGTGAACTCTGGGGCCAACGTCCTGACTTTC; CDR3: CASSVNSGANVLTF